This TCR beta chain was identified in a study of early T cells in non-severe SARS-CoV-2 infection. A single record per CDR3 protein comes from TCRdb applying MiXCR to the 5' RACE reads. The table records approximately 60,000 distinct CDR3 sequences, 10% to 15% of them present only once. Ten or more counts support this clonotype. What it recognizes is unknown. The ends were cut back, 0 bases at V and 6 bases at J, with 21 bases in the middle. The CDR3 covers 17 residues. Looked up from germline, CDR1 is MNHEY and CDR2 is SMNVEV (reference sequence). Study outcomes and limitations: VDJdb matching, biased toward anti-spike CD8 responses, missed private and CD4 specificities.

This chain links TRBV27 with TRBJ2-7; D not certain. Material for sequencing was whole blood. This TCR derives from an adult who was a healthcare worker with PCR-confirmed SARS-CoV-2 infection or an uninfected control (not recorded which). The CDR3 sequence: CASSLSMTARVLGEQYF. The CDR3 DNA reads TGTGCCAGCAGTTTATCGATGACTGCCCGGGTGTTGGGCGAGCAGTACTTC.